Following are 26 T cell receptor beta chains from one sample sequenced in a study of blood T cells in healthy people across ages. Combining a sample-barcoded 5' primer with a J-beta primer mix, a second PCR ran for roughly 6 to 11 cycles. TCRdb redid the calling of the 5' RACE reads with MiXCR, one entry per CDR3 protein. The sample has roughly 1,300,000 distinct CDR3 sequences; approximately 59% are singletons. What was sequenced was blood. The receptors stem from a man younger than 35 in good health.

The chain employs TRBV7-9 and TRBJ2-1, with 7 bases matching TRBD1. CDR3 length equals 16 residues. The V and J ends lost 5 bases and 5 bases, in that order; junction bases with no gene match: 12. Germline V gene data show CDR1 as SEHNR and CDR2 as FQNEAQ (reference sequence). In DNA, the CDR3 is TGTGCCAGCAGCCCGGACAGGCTCGATCTAGACAATGAGCAGTTCTTC. It translates to CASSPDRLDLDNEQFF.

This clonotype showed up just once. This chain uses TRBV20-1 with TRBJ1-4; unclear D gene. The V gene lost 0 bases and the J gene lost 4 bases, with 9 bases spanning the gap. Germline loops: CDR1 DFQATT, CDR2 SNEGSKA (reference sequence). The CDR3 runs 14 residues. The CDR3 loop is CSAREAGLNEKLFF. The CDR3 DNA is TGCAGTGCTAGAGAGGCCGGACTTAATGAAAAACTGTTTTTT.

V and J are TRBV9 and TRBJ1-2; D is possibly TRBD1 (5 bases). Germline V gene data show CDR1 as SGDLS and CDR2 as YYNGEE. The CDR3 covers 14 residues. The germline V and J ends were trimmed by 0 bases and 4 bases, with 10 bases remaining between them. This chain's CDR3 is CASSVAGAGYGYTF. Written as DNA, the CDR3 is TGTGCCAGCAGCGTAGCTGGGGCGGGCTATGGCTACACCTTC. Looking up the rest from reference TRBV9 and TRBJ1-2 gives the full variable domain: DSGVTQTPKHLITATGQRVTLRCSPRSGDLSVYWYQQSLDQGLQFLIQYYNGEERAKGNILERFSAQQFPDLHSELNLSSLELGDSALYFCASSVAGAGYGYTFGSGTRLTVV.

This clonotype was seen a single time. The V gene is TRBV6-5, the J gene TRBJ2-5; D might be TRBD1 (8 bases). V dropped 6 bases and J dropped 11 bases, with 25 bases sitting between them. The length of the CDR3 is 15 residues. Germline V gives CDR1 MNHEY, CDR2 SVGAGI. The CDR3 reads CASRPTGGLLREQYF. The CDR3 DNA sequence: TGTGCCAGCAGGCCCACAGGGGGACTACTCCGGGAGCAGTACTTC.

The chain couples TRBV4-3 to TRBJ1-1; possible D gene TRBD1, 6 bases. Germline values: CDR1 LGHNA, CDR2 YSLEER. The CDR3 sequence is 16 residues long. V was clipped by 0 bases and J by 4 bases, with 15 bases between them. In nucleotides, the CDR3 is TGCGCCAGCAGCCAAGAATCGGTAGAAGGGGGCACTGAAGCTTTCTTT. Encoded protein: CASSQESVEGGTEAFF.

This rearrangement joins TRBV12-3 or TRBV12-4 to TRBJ2-5, with 8 bases fitting TRBD1. The CDR3 is 16 residues long. With 5 bases clipped from V and 5 bases from J, the junction kept 13 bases outside the gene matches. The CDR3 nucleotides are TGTGCCAGCAGTATGACCCTAGGACAGGGACGGGAGACCCAGTACTTC. Its translation is CASSMTLGQGRETQYF.

This clonotype is a singleton in its sample. The CDR3 is CASISGTDSYNEQFF. CDR3 coding DNA: TGTGCCAGCATTTCCGGGACGGACTCCTACAATGAGCAGTTCTTC. The J gene is TRBJ2-1, the V gene TRBV12-3 or TRBV12-4, with D perhaps being TRBD1 or TRBD2 (5 bases each). There are 15 residues in the CDR3. Trimming took 7 bases from V and 0 from J, leaving 13 bases between them.

The chain has TRBV4-1 and TRBJ2-1; perhaps TRBD1 as D (6 bases). The ends were cut back, 1 base at V and 7 bases at J, with 17 bases in the middle. Germline V gene sequence: CDR1 MGHRA, CDR2 YSYEKL. The CDR3 spans 16 residues. CDR3 sequence: CASSQGRGGRGNEQFF. In nucleotides, the CDR3 is TGCGCCAGCAGCCAAGGTCGTGGGGGCCGAGGAAATGAGCAGTTCTTC.

The CDR3 DNA follows: TGCAGTGCTAGATCGGCCAGGGGACAGGTGGATGGCTACACCTTC. Encoded protein: CSARSARGQVDGYTF. V gene TRBV20-1 combines with J gene TRBJ1-2, with 8 bases lining up with TRBD1. Per the germline V gene, CDR1 is DFQATT and CDR2 is SNEGSKA (reference sequence). The CDR3 contains 15 residues. V lost 2 bases to trimming and J lost 6 bases; unmatched junction nucleotides: 11.

The chain has TRBV10-3 and TRBJ2-5; 8 bases line up with TRBD2. Trimming took 6 bases from V and 8 from J; bases not matched to a gene: 11. This CDR3 region has 14 residues. Per the germline V gene, CDR1 is ENHRY and CDR2 is SYGVKD. CDR3: CAISDGGGRITQYF. The CDR3 bases are TGTGCCATCAGCGATGGCGGGGGGCGGATAACCCAGTACTTC.

This clonotype was observed at least ten times. A clone one base away is much larger, so this may be a read error. The chain combines TRBV6-4 with TRBJ2-7; 7 nucleotides align to TRBD2. J was trimmed by 7 bases and V by 4 bases; bases with no gene match: 13. CDR3 size: 15 residues. Germline V gene data show CDR1 as MRHNA and CDR2 as SNTAGT. The CDR3 DNA sequence: TGTGCCAGCAGTGGCGGGAGCGGAACATACAATGAGCAGTACTTC. It codes for CASSGGSGTYNEQYF.

The chain couples TRBV20-1 to TRBJ2-3; unclear D gene. Trimming shortened V by 5 bases and J by 5 bases, and 8 bases separated the two germline ends. The CDR3 is made up of 11 amino acids. The V gene's germline CDR1 is DFQATT and CDR2 SNEGSKA (reference sequence). The CDR3 sequence: CSAADLDTQYF. CDR3 nucleotides: TGCAGTGCTGCGGACCTAGATACGCAGTATTTT.

The chain links TRBV18 to TRBJ2-1; no firm D call. CDR3 length equals 13 residues. The V and J ends lost 6 bases and 5 bases respectively, with 11 bases between them. From germline, CDR1 is KGHSH and CDR2 LQKENI. The CDR3 reads CASSPIPDNEQFF. For the CDR3, the DNA is TGTGCCAGCTCCCCAATTCCCGACAATGAGCAGTTCTTC.

V is TRBV20-1 and J is TRBJ1-3; TRBD1 might be the D (6 bases). This CDR3 spans 16 amino acids. Per germline, CDR1 DFQATT and CDR2 SNEGSKA (reference sequence). Trimming stripped 4 bases from V and 2 bases from J, with 18 bases between. CDR3: CSAIEQGMIAGNTIYF. In DNA, the CDR3 is TGCAGTGCTATTGAACAGGGAATGATCGCTGGAAACACCATATATTTT.

The chain links TRBV6-5 to TRBJ1-6, with D possibly matching TRBD1 (6 bases). Germline lookup yields CDR1 MNHEY and CDR2 SVGAGI. The CDR3 has 16 amino acids. The germline V and J ends were trimmed by 0 bases and 3 bases, with 9 bases remaining between them. DNA for the CDR3: TGTGCCAGCAGTTACTCGGAAGGGGGCTATAATTCACCCCTCCACTTT. This encodes CASSYSEGGYNSPLHF.

The rearrangement joins TRBV7-8 to TRBJ2-5; D uncertain. The end of the DNA is better explained by TRBJ2-7, so the J call may be wrong. Germline-derived CDR1 and CDR2 are SGHVS and FQNEAQ. CDR3 length: 13 amino acids. CDR3 amino acids: CASSLEFIYEQYF. The CDR3 DNA follows: TGTGCCAGCAGCTTAGAGTTTATCTACGAGCAGTACTTC.

The chain uses TRBV12-3 or TRBV12-4 and TRBJ1-2; TRBD1 matches 7 bases. V lost 3 bases, J lost 0 bases, and 7 bases stayed unmatched. This CDR3 region has 16 residues. The CDR3 coding sequence is TGTGCCAGCAGTTTTTATGGGGACAGCACTAACTATGGCTACACCTTC. Translation: CASSFYGDSTNYGYTF.

Here the CDR3 DNA reads TGTGCCAGCGCGACAGGGTTTGGGAATGAGCAGTTCTTC. Amino acids: CASATGFGNEQFF. The chain carries TRBV6-6 and TRBJ2-1; 7 bases line up with TRBD1. Unmatched junction bases numbered 8, after V lost 8 bases and J lost 7 bases. The length of the CDR3 is 13 residues. CDR1 and CDR2 from the germline V gene are MNHNY and SVGAGI (reference sequence).

This clonotype was seen a handful of times. V and J are TRBV4-1 and TRBJ1-4; a possible D gene is TRBD1 (5 bases). V was trimmed by 0 bases and J by 5 bases, leaving 13 bases between them. The CDR3 sequence is 16 residues long. CDR1 is MGHRA, CDR2 YSYEKL, per germline. The CDR3 spells CASSQDTGQQNEKLFF. Here the CDR3 DNA reads TGCGCCAGCAGCCAAGATACGGGGCAGCAGAATGAAAAACTGTTTTTT.

This clonotype has a count of ten or more. V is TRBV7-2 and J is TRBJ2-5; 8 bases agree with TRBD2. The V segment lost 1 base and the J segment 6 bases; nucleotides outside the gene matches: 1. In germline, CDR1 is SGHTA, CDR2 FQGNSA. This CDR3 is built from 13 residues. The CDR3 nucleotides read TGTGCCAGCAGCTTAGGACTAGCGAAGACCCAGTACTTC. This gives the protein CASSLGLAKTQYF.

This clonotype has just one count. The chain links TRBV6-5 to TRBJ2-7; the D is unclear. The germline V and J ends were trimmed by 6 bases and 7 bases, with 10 bases remaining between them. This CDR3 has 11 amino acids. Per the germline V gene, CDR1 is MNHEY and CDR2 is SVGAGI. The CDR3, as DNA: TGTGCCAGCAGGCTGGCCTCAGAGCAGTACTTC. Translating it yields CASRLASEQYF.

This sequence joins TRBV4-2 and TRBJ2-1; D gene ambiguous. Looked up from germline, CDR1 is LGHNA and CDR2 is YNFKEQ. The CDR3 has 14 amino acids. V was trimmed by 0 bases and J by 7 bases, leaving 10 bases between them. The CDR3 reads CASSQDLAQNEQFF. CDR3 DNA: TGTGCCAGCAGCCAAGATCTTGCTCAGAATGAGCAGTTCTTC.

The chain joins TRBV27 to TRBJ2-7, with D tentatively TRBD1 (6 bases). Germline CDR1 and CDR2: MNHEY and SMNVEV (reference sequence). This CDR3 has 15 amino acids. V was clipped by 4 bases and J by 0 bases, with 13 bases between them. The CDR3 here is CASSSGAGRSYEQYF. CDR3 DNA: TGTGCCAGCAGTTCAGGGGCGGGCCGCTCCTACGAGCAGTACTTC.

The V and J genes are TRBV3-1 and TRBJ2-1, with 9 bases that match TRBD2. This CDR3 contains 16 residues. The germline gives CDR1 LGHDT, CDR2 YNNKEL (reference sequence). V dropped 4 bases and J dropped 7; count of bases not matched to a gene: 11. The CDR3 DNA is TGTGCCAGCAGCCTCACTCCGGGACTAGCTTGGAATGAGCAGTTCTTC. The encoded protein is CASSLTPGLAWNEQFF.

The chain couples TRBV25-1 to TRBJ2-5, with D unresolved. The CDR3 totals 14 residues. V was cut by 1 base and J by 2 bases, with 8 bases left in between. Germline CDR1 is MGHDK and CDR2 is SYGVNS. The CDR3 region is CASSEWSGQETQYF. CDR3 bases: TGTGCCAGCAGTGAATGGTCAGGACAAGAGACCCAGTACTTC.

The gene calls are TRBV4-1 and TRBJ2-3; 9 bases align to TRBD2. J lost 6 bases, V lost 2 bases, and 6 bases had no gene match. CDR1 and CDR2 from the germline V gene are MGHRA and YSYEKL. The CDR3 is 15 amino acids. The CDR3 nucleotides are TGCGCCAGCAGCCAAAGACTAGCGGACCCCGATACGCAGTATTTT. It specifies CASSQRLADPDTQYF.